The sequence of this TCR beta chain was determined in a study of control samples from healthy donors and cancer patients. V gave up 1 base and J gave up 9 bases, with 22 bases separating them. The CDR3 is 17 residues long. Germline values: CDR1 LNHNV, CDR2 YYDKDF (reference sequence). Measured with immunoSEQ multiplex PCR; TCRdb has only the in-frame clones, and not every one. The sample records about 270,000 clones, over 70% being singletons. This clonotype was obtained from a woman aged 55-69 years with lung cancer. What was sequenced was PBMCs. V and J are TRBV15 and TRBJ2-1; D may be TRBD1 or TRBD2 (5 bases each). CDR3 residues: CATSRALGLAPKGEQFF. The CDR3 DNA is TGTGCCACCAGCAGAGCCCTGGGGCTAGCACCTAAGGGTGAGCAGTTCTTC.